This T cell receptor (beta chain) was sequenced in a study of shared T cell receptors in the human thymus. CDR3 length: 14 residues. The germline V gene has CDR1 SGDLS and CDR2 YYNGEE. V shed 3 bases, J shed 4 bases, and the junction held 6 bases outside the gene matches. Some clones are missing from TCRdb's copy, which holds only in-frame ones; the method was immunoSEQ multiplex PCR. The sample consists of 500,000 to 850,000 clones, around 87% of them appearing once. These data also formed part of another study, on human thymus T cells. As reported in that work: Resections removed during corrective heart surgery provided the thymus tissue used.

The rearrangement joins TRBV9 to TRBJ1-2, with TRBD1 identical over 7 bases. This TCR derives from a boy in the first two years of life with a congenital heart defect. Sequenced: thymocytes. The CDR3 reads CASSGPGQTYGYTF. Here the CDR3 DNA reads TGTGCCAGCAGCGGCCCGGGACAGACCTATGGCTACACCTTC.